There are a few counts of the clone carrying this T cell receptor (beta chain). Its antigen is still unknown. Despite likely unrecorded immune exposures, the donors were nominally healthy at the time of sampling. The data were taken from a study of cytomegalovirus exposure and HLA in healthy donors. The study's findings and limits: A few V segments could not be told apart, such as TRBV6-2 and TRBV6-3, and were left out.

A multiplex PCR was run with 60 Vbeta primers and 13 Jbeta primers. TCRdb's table, derived via immunoSEQ multiplex PCR, lists solely in-frame clones and lacks some. The data contain under 150,000 clones, roughly 78% of them seen just once; the ten biggest clones take up over 2%. CDR3 length: 14 amino acids. V was trimmed by 8 bases and J by 3 bases, leaving 16 bases between them. CDR1 is MNHNY and CDR2 is SVGAGI in the germline V gene (reference sequence). The genes are TRBV6-6 and TRBJ1-1; D is possibly TRBD1 (5 bases). The receptor was derived from a man younger than 40 in good health and CMV-seronegative. Sequenced: PBMCs. CDR3 amino acids: CASLNPGLYTEAFF. CDR3 DNA: TGTGCCAGCCTAAACCCAGGGTTATACACTGAAGCTTTCTTT.